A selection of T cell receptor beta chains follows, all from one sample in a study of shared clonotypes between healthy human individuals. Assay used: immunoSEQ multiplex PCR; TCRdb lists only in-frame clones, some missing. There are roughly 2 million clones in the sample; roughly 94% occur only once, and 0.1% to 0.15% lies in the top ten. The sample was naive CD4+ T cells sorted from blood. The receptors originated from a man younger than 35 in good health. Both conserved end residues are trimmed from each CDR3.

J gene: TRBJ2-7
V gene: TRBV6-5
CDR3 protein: ASSYLSVYEQY

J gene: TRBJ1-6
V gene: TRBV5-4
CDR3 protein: ASSLDRGLYSPLH

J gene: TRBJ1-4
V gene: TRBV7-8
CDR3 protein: ASSGQGLEKLF

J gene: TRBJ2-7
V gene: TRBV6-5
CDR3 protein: ASSTGLLNEQY

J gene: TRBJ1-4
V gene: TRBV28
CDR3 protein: ASSGRQFINEKLF

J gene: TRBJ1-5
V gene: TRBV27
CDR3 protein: ASSLITGGQPQH

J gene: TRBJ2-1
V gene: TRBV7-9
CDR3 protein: ASSKDRGDYNEQF

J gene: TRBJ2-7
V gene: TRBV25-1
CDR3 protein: ASNRGKGFTEQY

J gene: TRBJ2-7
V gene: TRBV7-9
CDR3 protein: ASSPLGDPYAYEQY

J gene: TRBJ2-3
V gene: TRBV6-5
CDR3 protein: ASTHPGGNSDTQY

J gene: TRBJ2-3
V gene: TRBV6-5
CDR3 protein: ASSLGGAYTDTQY

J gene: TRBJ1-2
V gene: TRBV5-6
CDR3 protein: ASSLANPAGGYT

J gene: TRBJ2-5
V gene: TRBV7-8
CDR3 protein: ASSLVGTVIQETQY

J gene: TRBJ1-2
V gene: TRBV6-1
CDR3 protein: ASSEVDRTNYGYT

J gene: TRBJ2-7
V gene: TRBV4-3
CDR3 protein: ASSQDMGYEQY

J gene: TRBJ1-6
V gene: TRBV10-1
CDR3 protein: ASSAMVGSPLH

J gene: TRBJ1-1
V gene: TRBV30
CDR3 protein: ARGQLEEAF

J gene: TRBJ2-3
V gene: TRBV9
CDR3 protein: ASSVLVSSTDTQY

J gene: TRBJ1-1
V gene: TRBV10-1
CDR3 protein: ASSDSSRRDTEAF

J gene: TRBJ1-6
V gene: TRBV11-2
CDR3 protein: ASSLDPHRGNLH

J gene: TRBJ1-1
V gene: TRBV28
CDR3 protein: ASSTERTGLFMNTEAF

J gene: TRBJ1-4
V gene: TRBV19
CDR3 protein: ASSPGGQSNEKLF

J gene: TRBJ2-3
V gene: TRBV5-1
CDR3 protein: ASSLGGTASDTQY

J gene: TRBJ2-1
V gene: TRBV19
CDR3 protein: ASSIDSGKGMF

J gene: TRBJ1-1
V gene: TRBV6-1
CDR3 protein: ASSDGRRAPEAF

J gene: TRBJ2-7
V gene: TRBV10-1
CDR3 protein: ASSESTSPYEQY

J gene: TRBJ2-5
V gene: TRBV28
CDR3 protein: ASRGGPRSETQY

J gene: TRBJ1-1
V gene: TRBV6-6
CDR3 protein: ASSYGGPNTEAF

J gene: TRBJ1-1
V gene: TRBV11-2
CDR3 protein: ASSPHRDQRTEAF

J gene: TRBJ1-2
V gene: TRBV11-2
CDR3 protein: ASSLEGVGYGYT

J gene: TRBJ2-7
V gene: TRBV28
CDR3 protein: ASGTGGSEQY

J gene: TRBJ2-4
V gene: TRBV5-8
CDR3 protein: ASSPRGAGGISAKNIQY

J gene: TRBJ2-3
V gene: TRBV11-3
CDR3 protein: ASSSGQGGGTDTQY

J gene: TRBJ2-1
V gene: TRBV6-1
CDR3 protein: ASSELAGAPWGNEQF

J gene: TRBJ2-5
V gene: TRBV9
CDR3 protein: ASSAGSPQETQY

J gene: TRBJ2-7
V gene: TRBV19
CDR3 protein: ASRETGGSYEQY

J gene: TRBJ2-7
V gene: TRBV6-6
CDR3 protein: ASSPGHESPYEQY

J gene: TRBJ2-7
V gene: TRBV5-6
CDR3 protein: ASSFYRYEQY

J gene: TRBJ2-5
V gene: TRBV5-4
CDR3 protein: ASSLLAGGQETQY

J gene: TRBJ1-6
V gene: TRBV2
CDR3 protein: ASRESIGSPLH

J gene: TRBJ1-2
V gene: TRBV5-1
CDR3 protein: ASSLAGGKGGGYT

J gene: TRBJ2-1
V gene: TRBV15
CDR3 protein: ATSRGGWTGRF

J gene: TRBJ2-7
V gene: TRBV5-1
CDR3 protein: ASSLAEGAREQY

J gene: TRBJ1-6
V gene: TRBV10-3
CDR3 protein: AISESTENSPLH

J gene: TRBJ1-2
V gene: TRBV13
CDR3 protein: ASSSGPQLASGYT

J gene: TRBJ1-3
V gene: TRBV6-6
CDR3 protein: ASSGVGASSGNTIY

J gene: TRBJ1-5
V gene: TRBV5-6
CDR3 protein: ASSSGGLRAQH

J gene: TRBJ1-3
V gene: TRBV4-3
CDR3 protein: ASSQGTGGSGNTIY

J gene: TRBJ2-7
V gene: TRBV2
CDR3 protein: ASRAGNDEQY

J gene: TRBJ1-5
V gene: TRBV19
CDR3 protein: ASSLMSNQPQH

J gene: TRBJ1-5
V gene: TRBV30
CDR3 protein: AWSPSGGASNQPQH

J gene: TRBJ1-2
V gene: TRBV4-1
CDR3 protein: ASSQEGRRGYT

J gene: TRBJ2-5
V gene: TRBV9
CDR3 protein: ASSGLAGGRETQY

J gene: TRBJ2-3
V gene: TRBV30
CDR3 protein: AWGLGRTSGRMDTQY

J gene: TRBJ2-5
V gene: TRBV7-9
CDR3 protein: ASSSWTSGRQETQY

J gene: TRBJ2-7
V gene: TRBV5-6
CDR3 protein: ASSLQGPPYEQY

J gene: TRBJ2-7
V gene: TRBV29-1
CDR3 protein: SVTTAAWEQY